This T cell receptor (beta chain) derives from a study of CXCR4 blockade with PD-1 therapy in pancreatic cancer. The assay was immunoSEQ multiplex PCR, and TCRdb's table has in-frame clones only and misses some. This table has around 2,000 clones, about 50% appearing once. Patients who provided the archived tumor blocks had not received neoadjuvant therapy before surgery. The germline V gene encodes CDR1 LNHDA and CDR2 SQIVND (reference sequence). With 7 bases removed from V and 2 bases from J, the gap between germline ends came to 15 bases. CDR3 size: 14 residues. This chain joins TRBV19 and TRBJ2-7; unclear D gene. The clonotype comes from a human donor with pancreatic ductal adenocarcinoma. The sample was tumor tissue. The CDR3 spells CASNPGRRTYEQYF. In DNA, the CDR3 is TGTGCCAGTAACCCGGGCAGAAGGACCTACGAGCAGTACTTC.